One and the same sample provided the 3 T cell receptor beta chains below, sequenced in a study of shared clonotypes between healthy human individuals. The table came from immunoSEQ multiplex PCR; TCRdb's copy has only in-frame clones and leaves some out. This table has about 1 million clones, 60% to 80% appearing once. Sequenced input: memory CD4+ T cells sorted from blood. Indicated subset: CD45RA-negative fraction. Source of these receptors: a man between 18 and 35 years old in good health.

About this clone itself: Other nucleotide sequences in the sample specify the same CDR3. This sequence joins TRBV5-1 and TRBJ2-7; 12 nucleotides agree with TRBD2. V was pared by 3 bases and J by 4 bases, with 2 bases of the junction left unmatched. Looked up from germline, CDR1 is SGHRS and CDR2 is YFSETQ. The CDR3 sequence is 14 residues long. The CDR3 loop is CASSSTSGGYEQYF. Here the CDR3 DNA reads TGCGCCAGCAGCTCGACTAGCGGGGGATACGAGCAGTACTTC.

The chain is built from TRBV5-1 and TRBJ1-6; tentatively, D is TRBD1 (5 bases). Trimming removed 2 bases from V and 12 bases from J, with 30 bases in between. Germline V gives CDR1 SGHRS, CDR2 YFSETQ. CDR3 size: 19 residues. DNA of the CDR3: TGCGCCAGCAGCTTCGGGACGCCAACCCCTACAGGCGTCTATAGACCCCTCCACTTT. It translates to CASSFGTPTPTGVYRPLHF.

The CDR3 is CASSSNRGNTDTQYF. The CDR3 DNA follows: TGTGCCAGCTCATCAAACAGGGGTAACACAGATACGCAGTATTTT. V is TRBV18 and J is TRBJ2-3; TRBD1 aligns across 7 bases. This CDR3 is built from 15 residues. CDR1 is KGHSH and CDR2 is LQKENI in the germline V gene. After removal of 5 bases from V and 2 bases from J, the junction contained 7 bases not matched to a gene. The whole variable domain, filled in from reference TRBV18 and TRBJ2-3, reads NAGVMQNPRHLVRRRGQEARLRCSPMKGHSHVYWYRQLPEEGLKFMVYLQKENIIDESGMPKERFSAEFPKEGPSILRIQQVVRGDSAAYFCASSSNRGNTDTQYFGPGTRLTVL.